Listed below are T cell receptor beta chains from one sample, sequenced in a study of cytomegalovirus exposure and HLA in healthy donors. Only in-frame clones appear in the TCRdb table, and some are missing; sequencing was by immunoSEQ multiplex PCR. Here the sample spans some 99,000 clones, approximately 71% being singletons. Sequencing was carried out using PBMCs. Source of these receptors: a man aged 40-49 years in good health and CMV-seronegative. Both conserved end residues are part of each CDR3. Fields, in order: D gene, clone size, V gene, J gene, CDR3 protein, CDR3 DNA. D genes are given only for firm matches. Not all rows give a size; the values are once, few, many and, for expanded clones, a class.

d_call: -
clone_size: -
v_call: TRBV5-1
j_call: TRBJ2-2
cdr3_aa: CASSLRTANTGELFF
cdr3_nt: TGCGCCAGCAGCTTGAGGACAGCGAACACCGGGGAGCTGTTTTTT

d_call: TRBD2
clone_size: few
v_call: TRBV11-2
j_call: TRBJ2-7
cdr3_aa: CASSVSGGADYEQYF
cdr3_nt: TGTGCCAGCAGCGTTAGCGGGGGGGCGGACTACGAGCAGTACTTC

d_call: TRBD1
clone_size: few
v_call: TRBV27
j_call: TRBJ2-7
cdr3_aa: CASQTGSVGEQYF
cdr3_nt: TGTGCCAGCCAGACAGGGAGTGTAGGCGAGCAGTACTTC

d_call: TRBD1
clone_size: -
v_call: TRBV6-5
j_call: TRBJ1-2
cdr3_aa: CASSRDRGPIYGYTF
cdr3_nt: TGTGCCAGCAGCCGGGACAGGGGCCCCATTTATGGCTACACCTTC

d_call: TRBD1
clone_size: few
v_call: TRBV4-2
j_call: TRBJ1-1
cdr3_aa: CASSQRQGSPEAFF
cdr3_nt: TGTGCCAGCAGCCAGAGACAGGGGTCCCCTGAAGCTTTCTTT

d_call: -
clone_size: -
v_call: TRBV12-5
j_call: TRBJ2-1
cdr3_aa: CASGLVLVGRPSYNEQFF
cdr3_nt: TGTGCTAGTGGTTTGGTATTGGTCGGCAGGCCGTCCTACAATGAGCAGTTCTTC

d_call: TRBD1
clone_size: once
v_call: TRBV4-3
j_call: TRBJ1-2
cdr3_aa: CASSQEGQGHGYTF
cdr3_nt: TGCGCCAGCAGCCAAGAGGGACAGGGGCACGGCTACACCTTC

d_call: TRBD1
clone_size: -
v_call: TRBV5-1
j_call: TRBJ1-3
cdr3_aa: CASSPVAGGLSGNTIYF
cdr3_nt: TGCGCCAGCAGCCCGGTGGCAGGGGGCCTCTCTGGAAACACCATATATTTT

d_call: -
clone_size: -
v_call: TRBV6-6
j_call: TRBJ2-2
cdr3_aa: CASSPTRGELFF
cdr3_nt: TGTGCCAGCAGTCCTACTCGGGGGGAGCTGTTTTTT

d_call: TRBD1
clone_size: few
v_call: TRBV5-6
j_call: TRBJ2-7
cdr3_aa: CASSSLLPGQGAYEQYF
cdr3_nt: TGTGCCAGCAGCTCCTTACTGCCGGGACAGGGGGCTTACGAGCAGTACTTC

d_call: -
clone_size: -
v_call: TRBV5-6
j_call: TRBJ1-6
cdr3_aa: CASSLPAGANSPLHF
cdr3_nt: TGTGCCAGCAGCTTGCCGGCTGGGGCTAATTCACCCCTCCACTTT

d_call: TRBD1
clone_size: -
v_call: TRBV5-1
j_call: TRBJ2-7
cdr3_aa: CASSLRQGYEQYF
cdr3_nt: TGCGCCAGCAGCTTGAGACAGGGATACGAGCAGTACTTC

d_call: -
clone_size: -
v_call: TRBV21-1
j_call: TRBJ2-4
cdr3_aa: CASSKGGPSLGTKNIQYF
cdr3_nt: TGTGCCAGCAGCAAAGGAGGGCCTTCTTTAGGGACCAAAAACATTCAGTACTTC

d_call: -
clone_size: -
v_call: TRBV5-6
j_call: TRBJ2-7
cdr3_aa: CASSLTGPYEQYF
cdr3_nt: TGTGCCAGCAGCTTGACAGGGCCCTACGAGCAGTACTTC

d_call: -
clone_size: -
v_call: TRBV10-1
j_call: TRBJ1-2
cdr3_aa: CANRGGAYGYTF
cdr3_nt: TGCGCCAACCGGGGGGGGGCCTATGGCTACACCTTC

d_call: -
clone_size: -
v_call: TRBV28
j_call: TRBJ1-3
cdr3_aa: CASGAPSSGNTIYF
cdr3_nt: TGTGCCAGCGGAGCGCCGAGCTCTGGAAACACCATATATTTT

d_call: -
clone_size: -
v_call: TRBV5-8
j_call: TRBJ1-6
cdr3_aa: CASSLETGINSPLHF
cdr3_nt: TGTGCCAGCAGCTTGGAAACAGGGATCAATTCACCCCTCCACTTT

d_call: -
clone_size: few
v_call: TRBV7-9
j_call: TRBJ2-3
cdr3_aa: CASSPYADTQYF
cdr3_nt: TGTGCCAGCAGCCCTTATGCAGATACGCAGTATTTT

d_call: TRBD1
clone_size: -
v_call: TRBV4-2
j_call: TRBJ2-1
cdr3_aa: CASSQDGTGAYNEQFF
cdr3_nt: TGTGCCAGCAGCCAAGACGGGACAGGGGCCTACAATGAGCAGTTCTTC

d_call: TRBD2
clone_size: -
v_call: TRBV7-2
j_call: TRBJ2-7
cdr3_aa: CASSRAGGSTTYEQYF
cdr3_nt: TGTGCCAGCAGCCGAGCGGGGGGCTCTACAACCTACGAGCAGTACTTC

d_call: TRBD1
clone_size: -
v_call: TRBV6-5
j_call: TRBJ1-1
cdr3_aa: CASGGQGGQAFF
cdr3_nt: TGTGCCAGCGGGGGGCAGGGGGGCCAAGCTTTCTTT

d_call: -
clone_size: -
v_call: TRBV10-2
j_call: TRBJ1-1
cdr3_aa: CASSEQGGTEAFF
cdr3_nt: TGCGCCAGCAGTGAACAGGGTGGCACTGAAGCTTTCTTT

d_call: TRBD2
clone_size: -
v_call: TRBV6-4
j_call: TRBJ2-3
cdr3_aa: CASSPTSGGTDTQYF
cdr3_nt: TGTGCCAGCAGTCCCACTAGCGGGGGCACAGATACGCAGTATTTT

d_call: TRBD1
clone_size: -
v_call: TRBV29-1
j_call: TRBJ1-1
cdr3_aa: CSVGGTANTEAFF
cdr3_nt: TGCAGCGTTGGAGGGACAGCGAACACTGAAGCTTTCTTT

d_call: TRBD2
clone_size: -
v_call: TRBV5-1
j_call: TRBJ2-5
cdr3_aa: CASSLSGGLETQYF
cdr3_nt: TGCGCCAGCAGCTTGAGCGGGGGGCTTGAGACCCAGTACTTC

d_call: -
clone_size: -
v_call: TRBV14
j_call: TRBJ1-5
cdr3_aa: CASSLRRRISNQPQHF
cdr3_nt: TGTGCCAGCAGCCTCCGGAGACGGATTAGCAATCAGCCCCAGCATTTT

d_call: TRBD1
clone_size: -
v_call: TRBV2
j_call: TRBJ1-5
cdr3_aa: CASNSGTGTNQPQHF
cdr3_nt: TGTGCCAGCAATTCCGGGACAGGGACCAATCAGCCCCAGCATTTT